This T cell receptor beta chain was observed in a study of blood T cell repertoires in COVID-19. Background on the study: In each case, the material was cDNA or gDNA derived from T cells, B-cell-depleted T cells, or PBMCs.

Germline CDR1 and CDR2: SGHTA and FQGTGA. This CDR3 contains 15 residues. J gave up 4 bases and V 4 bases, and 4 bases lay outside the gene matches. Under the authors' procedure: Amplification with reference gene primers provided the estimates of nucleated cell counts. Only in-frame clones appear in the TCRdb table, and some are missing; sequencing was by immunoSEQ multiplex PCR. V and J calls and clone size follow that table, whereas D and trimming were derived from the DNA. The data hold roughly 87,000 clones, with around 85% observed a single time. V is TRBV7-3 and J is TRBJ2-1; 10 bases align to TRBD2. The sample comprised peripheral blood. This TCR derives from a woman in her fifties or sixties with acute or convalescent COVID-19. CDR3 DNA sequence: TGTGCCAGCAGCTCCAGCGGGGGGGCTTACAATGAGCAGTTCTTC. It yields the protein CASSSSGGAYNEQFF.